The present TCR beta chain was sequenced within a study of T cell responses to AZD1222 COVID-19 vaccine. Germline assignment: CDR1 MNHEY and CDR2 SVGAGI. This CDR3 has 13 amino acids. Trimming cost V 4 bases and J 2 bases, with 8 bases left between them. Libraries were prepared by immunoSEQ multiplex PCR; TCRdb keeps only in-frame clonotypes and omits some of them. The sample has about 110,000 clones; about 85% are singletons. With respect to this clone: The antigen is not known.

Study-level findings and limits: Baseline seropositivity characterized only six AZD1222 recipients. Donors skewed white British and female; clonal diversity was possibly underestimated. The CD4 TCRs associated with vaccination extended across spike and predominated at 160-218 and 743-854. Reportedly, close to half of spike-specific TCRs are directed against unmutated variant regions.

The receptor was derived from an adult who received the AZD1222 COVID-19 vaccine. The V call is TRBV6-5, the J call TRBJ2-5; D possibly corresponds to TRBD1 (5 bases). The specimen was peripheral blood, collected 28 days after the second AZD1222 dose. The chain's CDR3 is CASSSDSQETQYF. As DNA, the CDR3 is TGTGCCAGCAGTTCAGACAGTCAAGAGACCCAGTACTTC.